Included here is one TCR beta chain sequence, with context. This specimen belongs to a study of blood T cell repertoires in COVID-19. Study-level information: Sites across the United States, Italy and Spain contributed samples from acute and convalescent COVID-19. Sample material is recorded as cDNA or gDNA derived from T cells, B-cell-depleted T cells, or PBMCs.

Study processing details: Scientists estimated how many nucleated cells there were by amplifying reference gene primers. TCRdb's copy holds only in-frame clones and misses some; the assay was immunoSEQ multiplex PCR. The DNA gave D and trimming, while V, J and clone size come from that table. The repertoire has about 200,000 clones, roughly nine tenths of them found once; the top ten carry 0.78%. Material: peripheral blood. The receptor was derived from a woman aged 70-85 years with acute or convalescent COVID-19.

CDR3 sequence (DNA): TGTGCCACCAGTGATTCGGGACAGACATACCAAGAGACCCAGTACTTC. Translating gives CATSDSGQTYQETQYF. The chain employs TRBV24-1 and TRBJ2-5, with 7 bases fitting TRBD1. Germline V lookup: CDR1 KGHDR, CDR2 SFDVKD. With 2 bases clipped from V and 0 bases from J, the junction kept 5 bases outside the gene matches. The CDR3 runs 16 residues.